The 10 T cell receptor beta chains below come from one sample, sequenced in a study of blood T cells in healthy people across ages. PCR was performed a second time for 7 to 11 cycles using a sample-barcoded 5' primer and a J-beta primer mix. TCRdb processed the 5' RACE reads anew with MiXCR; each CDR3 protein has one entry. The table has roughly 1.4 million distinct CDR3 sequences, around 55% seen once. Sequencing used blood. These receptors were taken from a man between 18 and 35 years old in good health.

This clonotype was seen only a few times. The chain employs TRBV12-3 or TRBV12-4 and TRBJ1-1; possibly TRBD1 for D (6 bases). This CDR3 is built from 15 residues. V lost 6 bases and J lost 0, with 14 bases in between. The CDR3 protein is CASSQDSNMNTEAFF. Written as DNA, the CDR3 is TGTGCCAGCAGCCAGGACAGTAACATGAACACTGAAGCTTTCTTT.

This clonotype was seen only a few times. V usage is TRBV4-1 and J usage is TRBJ1-4; D might be TRBD1 (5 bases). CDR1 MGHRA and CDR2 YSYEKL come from the germline V gene. V gave up 4 bases and J gave up 5 bases, with 14 bases separating them. The CDR3 has 15 residues. The DNA of the CDR3 is TGCGCCAGCAGCCTCCTAGGAGGGGCCAATGAAAAACTGTTTTTT. Translated, it gives CASSLLGGANEKLFF.

This chain uses TRBV4-2 with TRBJ2-1; D may match TRBD1 or TRBD2 (6 bases each). Germline assignment: CDR1 LGHNA and CDR2 YNFKEQ. This CDR3 is 16 amino acids long. Trimming pared 5 bases from V and 10 bases from J, leaving 24 bases between. In DNA, the CDR3 is TGTGCCAGCAGCGCCCGCATCTCGAGGGGGGTTAACGAGCAGTTCTTC. Protein: CASSARISRGVNEQFF.

The chain uses TRBV9 and TRBJ1-1, with D perhaps matching TRBD1 (5 bases). The CDR3 sequence is 15 residues long. CDR1 is SGDLS and CDR2 is YYNGEE in the germline V gene. The V end was cut by 3 bases, the J end by 7 bases, with 19 bases between. The CDR3 spells CASSESGQGSHEAFF. The CDR3 coding sequence is TGTGCCAGCAGCGAAAGCGGGCAGGGCTCGCATGAAGCTTTCTTT.

For the CDR3, the DNA is TGTGCCAGCAGTTACTCCGGGACACCTGAGTACTTC. Its protein is CASSYSGTPEYF. This chain uses TRBV6-5 with TRBJ2-7, with a weak D call TRBD1 (6 bases). V lost 0 bases and J 11 bases, leaving 11 bases between the germline ends. Germline assignment: CDR1 MNHEY and CDR2 SVGAGI. The CDR3 contains 12 residues.

The V gene is TRBV5-1, the J gene TRBJ2-1; no clear D gene. The germline V gene encodes CDR1 SGHRS and CDR2 YFSETQ. V was shortened by 4 bases and J by 5 bases, with 13 bases between the two germline ends. The CDR3 spans 14 residues. For the CDR3, the DNA is TGCGCCAGCAGCCCCGGAAGATTGGACAATGAGCAGTTCTTC. The encoded protein is CASSPGRLDNEQFF.

V is TRBV6-1 and J is TRBJ1-2; possibly TRBD1 for D (5 bases). CDR1 and CDR2 from the germline V gene are MNHNS and SASEGT. The CDR3 runs 15 residues. V was trimmed by 2 bases and J by 6 bases, leaving 16 bases between them. CDR3 sequence: CASSELVGQGDGYTF. CDR3 nucleotide sequence: TGTGCCAGCAGTGAATTGGTGGGGCAGGGCGATGGCTACACCTTC.

The chain links TRBV6-6 to TRBJ2-3; D is uncertain. Trimming took 6 bases from V and 4 from J, leaving 14 bases between them. The CDR3 is 14 amino acids. The germline CDR1 and CDR2 sequences are MNHNY and SVGAGI (reference sequence). The CDR3 DNA reads TGTGCCAGCAGCGCGGAAAGGGATTCAGATACGCAGTATTTT. It yields the protein CASSAERDSDTQYF.

A few counts support this clonotype. J is TRBJ2-7 and V is TRBV29-1; TRBD1 agrees at 7 bases. V lost 4 bases, J lost 4 bases, and 7 bases stayed unmatched. Germline-derived CDR1 and CDR2 are SQVTM and ANQGSEA. The CDR3 is 13 residues long. CDR3 coding DNA: TGCAGCGTTGTGACAGGGAATGGGTACGAGCAGTACTTC. This gives the protein CSVVTGNGYEQYF.

This rearrangement joins TRBV6-2 or TRBV6-3 to TRBJ1-5; D gene uncertain. The V gene's germline CDR1 is MNHEY and CDR2 SVGEGT. V dropped 2 bases and J dropped 2 bases, with 10 bases sitting between them. The length of the CDR3 is 15 residues. The CDR3 sequence is CASSYGSIRNQPQHF. As DNA, the CDR3 is TGTGCCAGCAGTTACGGCAGTATTCGCAATCAGCCCCAGCATTTT.